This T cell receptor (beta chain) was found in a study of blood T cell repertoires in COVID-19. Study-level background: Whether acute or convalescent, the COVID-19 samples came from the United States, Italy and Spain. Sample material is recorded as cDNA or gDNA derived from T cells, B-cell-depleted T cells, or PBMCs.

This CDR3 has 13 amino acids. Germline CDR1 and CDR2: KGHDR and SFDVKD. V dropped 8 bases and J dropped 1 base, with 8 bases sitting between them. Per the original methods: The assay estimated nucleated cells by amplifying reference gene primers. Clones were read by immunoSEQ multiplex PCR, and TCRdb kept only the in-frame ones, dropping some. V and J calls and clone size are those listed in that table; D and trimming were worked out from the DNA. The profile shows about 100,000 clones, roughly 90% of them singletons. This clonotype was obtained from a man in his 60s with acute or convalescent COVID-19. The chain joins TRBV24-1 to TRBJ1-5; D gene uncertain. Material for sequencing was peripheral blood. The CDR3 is CATNHRSNQPQHF. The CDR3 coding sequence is TGTGCCACCAATCATCGGAGCAATCAGCCCCAGCATTTT.